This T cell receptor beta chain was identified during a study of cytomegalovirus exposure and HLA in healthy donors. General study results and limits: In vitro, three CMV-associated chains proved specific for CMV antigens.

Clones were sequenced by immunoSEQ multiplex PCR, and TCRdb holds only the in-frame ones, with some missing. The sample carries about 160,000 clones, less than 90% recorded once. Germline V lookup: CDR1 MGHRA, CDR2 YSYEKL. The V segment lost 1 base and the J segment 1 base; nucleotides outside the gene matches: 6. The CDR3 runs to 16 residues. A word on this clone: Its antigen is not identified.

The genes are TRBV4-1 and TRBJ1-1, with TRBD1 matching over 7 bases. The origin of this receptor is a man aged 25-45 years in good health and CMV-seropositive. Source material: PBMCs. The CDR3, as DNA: TGCGCCAGCAGCCAAGGGATGGACAGGACGAACACTGAAGCTTTCTTT. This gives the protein CASSQGMDRTNTEAFF.